The subject of this entry is one T cell receptor beta chain. Germline CDR1 reads SGHNT; CDR2 reads YYREEE (reference sequence). This CDR3 spans 15 amino acids. V was shortened by 0 bases and J by 8 bases, with 12 bases between the two germline ends. Sequenced by immunoSEQ multiplex PCR; TCRdb stores in-frame clones only, minus some. This sample has around 98,000 clones, with nearly 90% found just once. This specimen belongs to a study of blood T cell repertoires in COVID-19. Background on the study: PBMCs, B-cell-depleted T cells, or T cells provided the cDNA or gDNA that made up the material.

This TCR came from a man in his 70s with acute or convalescent COVID-19. The J gene is TRBJ1-6, the V gene TRBV5-4, with a tentative D call TRBD1 (6 bases). Sequencing was done on a sample of peripheral blood. CDR3 in amino acids: CASSLGGRGDSPLHF. The CDR3 DNA follows: TGTGCCAGCAGCTTGGGAGGCAGGGGAGATTCACCCCTCCACTTT.